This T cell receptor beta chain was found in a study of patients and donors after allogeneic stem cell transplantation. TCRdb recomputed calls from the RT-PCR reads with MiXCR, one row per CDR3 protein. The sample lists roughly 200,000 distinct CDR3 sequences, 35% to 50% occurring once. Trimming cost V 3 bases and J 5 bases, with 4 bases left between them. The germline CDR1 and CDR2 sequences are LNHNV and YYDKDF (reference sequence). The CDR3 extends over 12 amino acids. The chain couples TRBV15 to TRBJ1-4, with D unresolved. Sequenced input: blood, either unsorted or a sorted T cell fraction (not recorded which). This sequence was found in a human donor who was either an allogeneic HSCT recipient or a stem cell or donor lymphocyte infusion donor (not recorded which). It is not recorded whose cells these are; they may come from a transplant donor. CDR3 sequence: CATSRENEKLFF. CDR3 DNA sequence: TGTGCCACCAGCAGGGAGAATGAAAAACTGTTTTTT.